This T cell receptor beta chain was sequenced during a study of shared clonotypes between healthy human individuals. Terminally differentiated effector memory CD45RA+ cells were left out of the naive CD8 fraction, which was CD45RO-negative and positively selected for CCR7. CDR1 is LNHNV and CDR2 is YYDKDF in the germline V gene (reference sequence). V was clipped by 3 bases and J by 1 base, with 16 bases between them. This CDR3 comprises 16 residues. Sorted-subset replicate PCR reactions were performed with approximately 200 ng DNA, corresponding to tens of thousands of T cell genomes. Original analysis: There were no quality scores in the junction-only immunoSEQ sequences, so filtering differed. Profiled with immunoSEQ multiplex PCR; TCRdb holds only in-frame clones, not every one. V, J and clone size were drawn from that table, and D and trimming were deduced from the DNA. Altogether about 1,800,000 clones are present, about 94% being singletons, with the ten largest covering 1% to 1.5%.

The sequenced sample was naive CD8+ T cells sorted from blood. The sequence came from a man between 18 and 29 years old in good health. This chain connects TRBV15 to TRBJ2-7; maybe TRBD2 (6 bases). CDR3 sequence reads: CATSSGPGGASYEQYF. The CDR3 DNA follows: TGTGCCACCAGCAGTGGCCCCGGAGGGGCATCCTACGAGCAGTACTTC.